This T cell receptor beta chain was sequenced in a study of T cell responses to AZD1222 COVID-19 vaccine. At the level of the study: Analyses pooled second doses at about 4 or about 12 weeks. The study, taken as a whole, reports: A mostly white British donor set with more females was recruited, and clonal diversity was possibly underestimated. Repertoires were obtained solely post-peak T cell response. Spike-specific TCR depth and breadth grew after two AZD1222 doses.

TCRdb's table, derived via immunoSEQ multiplex PCR, lists solely in-frame clones and lacks some. The table lists about 150,000 clones, 75% to 95% of them singletons, with approximately 4.7% in the top ten. Comment on this clone: The antigen is unknown.

Germline CDR1 and CDR2: LNHDA and SQIVND (reference sequence). The CDR3 runs to 16 residues. V was pared by 5 bases and J by 5 bases, with 12 bases of the junction left unmatched. The chain recombines TRBV19 with TRBJ2-5; 9 bases line up with TRBD2. The sample here was peripheral blood, taken on day 0 of AZD1222 vaccination. The source is an adult in good health. CDR3 region: CASSPVAGASWETQYF. The CDR3 DNA sequence: TGTGCCAGTAGTCCCGTAGCGGGAGCCTCGTGGGAGACCCAGTACTTC.